Below are 23 T cell receptor beta chains sequenced from a single sample in a study of T cells in Graves' hyperthyroidism and ophthalmopathy (dated by TCRdb to about 2019). The library relied on multiplex PCR. Sequenced on an Illumina HiSeq 2000. Amplification of TCR beta CDR3 regions was carried out from RNA transcripts. The first round of RT-PCR for the TCR CDR3 was performed with the HTBI primer set and the Qiagen OneStep RT-PCR kit. In-frame beta chains were kept once TCRdb had trimmed the public reads at Q25 with fastp and called clones with MiXCR. Merged by CDR3 protein, the rows form single entries marked with the most common genes and DNA. For this sample the table gives some 560,000 distinct CDR3 sequences, of which less than 15% were detected only once. The ten largest clones represent around 14% of the sample. Sequencing was performed on blood. The receptors derive from a middle-aged woman with Graves' hyperthyroidism.

The chain has TRBV7-2 and TRBJ2-1, with a tentative D call TRBD2 (6 bases). The CDR3 loop spans 13 amino acids. Germline V gene lookup returns CDR1 SGHTA and CDR2 FQGNSA. Between the trimmed V and J ends, which lost 5 bases and 5 bases, there was a span of 10 bases. The CDR3 reads CASSRTNNNEQFF. CDR3 bases: TGTGCCAGCAGCCGGACTAACAACAATGAGCAGTTCTTC.

There are many counts of this clonotype. The chain has TRBV5-1 and TRBJ2-1, with a weak D call TRBD2 (6 bases). The germline V and J ends were trimmed by 6 bases and 10 bases, with 17 bases remaining between them. The germline gives CDR1 SGHRS, CDR2 YFSETQ. The CDR3 consists of 13 residues. DNA for the CDR3: TGCGCCAGCAACCCTAGCGAGTCAATGGAGCAGTTCTTC. It codes for CASNPSESMEQFF. Full variable domain (rest looked up from reference TRBV5-1 and TRBJ2-1): KAGVTQTPRYLIKTRGQQVTLSCSPISGHRSVSWYQQTPGQGLQFLFEYFSETQRNKGNFPGRFSGRQFSNSRSEMNVSTLELGDSALYLCASNPSESMEQFFGPGTRLTVL.

The V call is TRBV5-1, the J call TRBJ2-1, with 7 positions matching TRBD1. CDR1 is SGHRS and CDR2 is YFSETQ in the germline V gene. CDR3 size: 15 residues. The V segment lost 6 bases and the J segment 8 bases; nucleotides outside the gene matches: 14. The CDR3 DNA sequence: TGCGCCAGCACCCCGCGGGTTACAGGGGATGATGAGCAGTTCTTC. Its translation: CASTPRVTGDDEQFF.

This clonotype was observed many times. For the CDR3, the DNA is TGTGCCAGCAGCGACCTAAGGGGCCTAGCGGGAGGGCCTAATGAGCAGTTCTTC. It is translated as CASSDLRGLAGGPNEQFF. V is TRBV11-2 and J is TRBJ2-1; 12 positions match TRBD2. The trim removed 5 bases at V and 7 bases at J, leaving 15 bases unmatched. This CDR3 is built from 18 residues. From germline, CDR1 is SGHAT and CDR2 FQNNGV. The entire variable domain, with the rest obtained from reference TRBV11-2 and TRBJ2-1, is as follows: EAGVAQSPRYKIIEKRQSVAFWCNPISGHATLYWYQQILGQGPKLLIQFQNNGVVDDSQLPKDRFSAERLKGVDSTLKIQPAKLEDSAVYLCASSDLRGLAGGPNEQFFGPGTRLTVL.

This clonotype was found many times. The DNA of the CDR3 is TGTGCCAGCAGCTTTGAGACAGGCCCTAATCAGCCCCAGCATTTT. Its translation is CASSFETGPNQPQHF. This rearrangement joins TRBV7-2 to TRBJ1-5, with a weak D call TRBD1 (6 bases). In germline, CDR1 is SGHTA, CDR2 FQGNSA. This CDR3 comprises 15 residues. Trimming stripped 3 bases from V and 4 bases from J, with 13 bases between.

At least ten counts were recorded for this clonotype. The J gene is TRBJ1-3, the V gene TRBV18; TRBD1 is a possible D gene (5 bases). The ends were cut back, 0 bases at V and 2 bases at J, with 11 bases in the middle. CDR1 KGHSH and CDR2 LQKENI come from the germline V gene. The length of the CDR3 is 16 residues. DNA of the CDR3: TGTGCCAGCTCACCACCGGGGACCAGGGCTGGAAACACCATATATTTT. It codes for CASSPPGTRAGNTIYF.

In regard to this clonotype: This could be a read error, since a much larger clone is one nucleotide away. The conserved phenylalanine or tryptophan is not found at the CDR3 terminus, so this likely reflects a read error. The chain is built from TRBV11-2 and TRBJ2-5, with D perhaps TRBD1 (5 bases). Germline V gene sequence: CDR1 SGHAT, CDR2 FQNNGV. V lost 1 base, J lost 5 bases, and 11 bases lay in between. This CDR3 is 14 amino acids long. CDR3 nucleotides: TGTGCCAGCAGCTTAGGGCGGCAGGGCGAGACCCAGTACCTC. It codes for CASSLGRQGETQYL.

At least ten counts were recorded for this clonotype. J is TRBJ2-1 and V is TRBV5-1, with D possibly called TRBD1 or TRBD2 (5 bases each). Trimming removed 3 bases from V and 5 bases from J, with 9 bases in between. The CDR3 totals 13 residues. The germline V gene encodes CDR1 SGHRS and CDR2 YFSETQ. The CDR3 DNA reads as TGCGCCAGCAGCTATCAGGGAGACAATGAGCAGTTCTTC. Protein product: CASSYQGDNEQFF.

This chain connects TRBV18 to TRBJ1-3, with D possibly matching TRBD1 (5 bases). The V end was cut by 2 bases, the J end by 0 bases, with 8 bases between. The CDR3 spans 15 residues. CDR1 and CDR2 from the germline V gene are KGHSH and LQKENI. The CDR3 sequence: CASSPGASSGNTIYF. The DNA for the CDR3 is TGTGCCAGCTCACCAGGGGCGAGCTCTGGAAACACCATATATTTT.

The rearrangement joins TRBV28 to TRBJ1-2; no firm D call. This CDR3 spans 12 amino acids. Germline lookup yields CDR1 MDHEN and CDR2 SYDVKM. V lost 8 bases to trimming and J lost 0 bases, with 7 bases between them. The CDR3 sequence is CASPTANYGYTF. The DNA for the CDR3 is TGTGCCAGCCCTACAGCTAACTATGGCTACACCTTC.

This clonotype was picked up many times. The chain uses TRBV7-9 and TRBJ2-1; possibly TRBD1 for D (6 bases). V shed 3 bases and J shed 7 bases, with 13 bases lying between them. This CDR3 comprises 14 residues. Germline CDR1 is SEHNR and CDR2 is FQNEAQ (reference sequence). The CDR3 sequence: CASSFGQGLNEQFF. The CDR3 DNA follows: TGTGCCAGCAGCTTTGGTCAGGGGCTGAATGAGCAGTTCTTC.

This clonotype has a handful of counts. The chain links TRBV19 to TRBJ2-3; 12 positions match TRBD1. The CDR3 runs to 16 residues. Unmatched junction bases numbered 5, after V lost 5 bases and J lost 2 bases. Germline CDR1 and CDR2: LNHDA and SQIVND (reference sequence). The CDR3 DNA is TGTGCCAGTAGTGTCGGGACAGGGGGCCCCACAGATACGCAGTATTTT. Protein sequence: CASSVGTGGPTDTQYF.

This clonotype was detected ten times or more. V gene TRBV28 combines with J gene TRBJ2-7, with TRBD1 as a possible D gene (6 bases). V gave up 2 bases and J gave up 2 bases, with 16 bases separating them. This CDR3 has 16 residues. CDR1 is MDHEN, CDR2 SYDVKM, per germline. CDR3 nucleotides: TGTGCCAGCAGTTTAGCTGGGACATTTGGGACCTACGAGCAGTACTTC. Its protein is CASSLAGTFGTYEQYF.

The gene calls are TRBV7-9 and TRBJ1-2, with D hard to call. Germline values: CDR1 SEHNR, CDR2 FQNEAQ (reference sequence). V was pared by 4 bases and J by 3 bases, with 15 bases between. This CDR3 contains 15 residues. The CDR3 DNA follows: TGTGCCAGCAGCTCGAGCCCTACAAGCTACTATGGCTACACCTTC. Its protein product is CASSSSPTSYYGYTF.

In its sample, this clonotype was seen many times. The chain uses TRBV3-1 and TRBJ1-1, with D hard to call. The V and J ends lost 0 bases and 0 bases respectively, with 8 bases between them. Germline CDR1 and CDR2: LGHDT and YNNKEL (reference sequence). This CDR3 is built from 15 residues. CDR3 loop: CASSQELEMNTEAFF. The CDR3 DNA follows: TGTGCCAGCAGCCAAGAACTGGAGATGAACACTGAAGCTTTCTTT.

The chain uses TRBV15 and TRBJ1-2; 9 positions agree with TRBD1. J lost 1 base, V lost 9 bases, and 12 bases had no gene match. The CDR3 covers 16 residues. Germline CDR1 and CDR2: LNHNV and YYDKDF (reference sequence). The CDR3 is CATHHPTGGINYGYTF. The CDR3 region has the DNA TGTGCCACTCACCACCCGACAGGGGGTATTAACTATGGCTACACCTTC.

This clonotype was seen at least ten times. V and J are TRBV29-1 and TRBJ2-1, with 14 bases aligning to TRBD2. With V trimmed by 3 bases and J by 8 bases, 9 bases remained unmatched. The CDR3 extends over 16 amino acids. Germline V gives CDR1 SQVTM, CDR2 ANQGSEA. This CDR3 reads CSVEGTSGSLGYEQFF. The DNA for the CDR3 is TGCAGCGTTGAGGGGACTAGCGGGAGTCTTGGCTATGAGCAGTTCTTC.

The CDR3 DNA sequence: TGTGCCAGCAGTACCTCGACAGGGGGCACAGGGGCCAACGTCCTGACTTTC. Its protein is CASSTSTGGTGANVLTF. The chain uses TRBV12-3 or TRBV12-4 and TRBJ2-6; 10 nucleotides align to TRBD1. The CDR3 spans 17 residues. Germline trimming cut 5 bases from V and 4 bases from J; bases unmatched to any gene: 8.

This sequence joins TRBV14 and TRBJ2-3; D gene unclear. CDR3 length: 18 residues. Germline V gene lookup returns CDR1 SGHDN and CDR2 FVKESK. Trimming cost V 1 base and J 1 base, with 18 bases left between them. CDR3 loop: CASSQAGLSDMGTDTQYF. CDR3 in DNA: TGTGCCAGCAGCCAAGCCGGGCTAAGCGACATGGGCACAGATACGCAGTATTTT.

The chain has TRBV28 and TRBJ2-7; D perhaps matches TRBD2 (7 bases). The CDR3 loop spans 16 amino acids. Germline values: CDR1 MDHEN, CDR2 SYDVKM. V was shortened by 3 bases and J by 0 bases, with 15 bases between the two germline ends. The CDR3 sequence is CASSFAGAVSSYEQYF. The CDR3 DNA reads as TGTGCCAGCAGTTTTGCGGGGGCCGTAAGCTCCTACGAGCAGTACTTC.

There are many counts of this clonotype. The V and J genes are TRBV2 and TRBJ2-5; 10 bases are a match to TRBD1. The CDR3 length is 15 residues. The V gene's germline CDR1 is SNHLY and CDR2 FYNNEI. Trimming at V came to 3 bases and at J to 2 bases, leaving 3 bases not matched to a gene. CDR3 sequence: CASSEGTGVQETQYF. The CDR3 nucleotides read TGTGCCAGCAGTGAGGGGACAGGGGTTCAAGAGACCCAGTACTTC.

At least ten counts were recorded for this clonotype. The chain is built from TRBV2 and TRBJ2-7; perhaps TRBD1 as D (6 bases). Germline CDR1 reads SNHLY; CDR2 reads FYNNEI. This CDR3 has 13 residues. Deletions cut 8 bases from V and 2 bases from J, with 13 bases between. The DNA of the CDR3 is TGTGCCAGCGGGGGCCGCCCGACCTACGAGCAGTACTTC. Translated, it gives CASGGRPTYEQYF.

In its sample, this clonotype was seen many times. The rearrangement uses TRBV2 and TRBJ2-7, with 9 nucleotides matching TRBD2. This CDR3 is built from 12 residues. With V trimmed by 10 bases and J by 1 base, 2 bases remained unmatched. Looked up from germline, CDR1 is SNHLY and CDR2 is FYNNEI. The CDR3 region has the DNA TGTGCCATAGCGGGAGTATCCTACGAGCAGTACTTC. As protein: CAIAGVSYEQYF.